These 22 T cell receptor beta chains originate from one sample sequenced in a study of regulatory T cells in long-lasting Graves disease. Construction of TCR beta libraries relied on iRepertoire HTBI primers and on Arm-PCR targeting CDR3 regions. TCRdb used MiXCR to reprocess the multiplex PCR reads, holding one entry per CDR3 protein. The sample has 400,000 to 450,000 distinct CDR3 sequences, around 20% seen once. Regarding time point: persistent/refractory GD, antithyroid drugs over 5 years with positive TRAb. Generation of the TCR library employed RNA extracted from PBMCs. The sequences come from peripheral blood mononuclear cells (PBMCs), collected when the disease was refractory, from a patient treated with antithyroid drugs. These receptors all stem from a female donor with Graves disease.

The gene calls are TRBV11-2 and TRBJ1-6, with D possibly TRBD1 on 5 matching bases. The CDR3 is made up of 16 amino acids. The ends were cut back, 5 bases at V and 8 bases at J, with 19 bases in the middle. Germline V lookup: CDR1 SGHAT, CDR2 FQNNGV. The CDR3 sequence: CASSRGSPEGDSPLHF. For the CDR3, the DNA is TGTGCCAGCAGCCGGGGGTCCCCCGAGGGAGATTCACCCCTCCACTTT.

In its sample, this clonotype was seen many times. The V gene is TRBV20-1, the J gene TRBJ1-2, with a possible D match to TRBD1 (6 bases). V was clipped by 6 bases and J by 8 bases, with 22 bases between them. The germline V gene has CDR1 DFQATT and CDR2 SNEGSKA (reference sequence). This CDR3 spans 14 amino acids. The CDR3 sequence: CSAEMVRAGAGYTF. For the CDR3, the DNA is TGCAGTGCCGAGATGGTCCGGGCAGGGGCCGGCTACACCTTC.

This clonotype was seen a few times. This chain connects TRBV13 to TRBJ2-2; D uncertain. Germline values: CDR1 PRHDT, CDR2 FYEKMQ (reference sequence). The CDR3 sequence is 15 residues long. Between the trimmed V and J ends, which lost 1 base and 2 bases, there was a span of 8 bases. The CDR3 region is CASSLDAGNTGELFF. The CDR3 DNA is TGTGCCAGCAGCTTAGACGCAGGAAACACCGGGGAGCTGTTTTTT.

The V and J genes are TRBV6-1 and TRBJ2-1; D perhaps matches TRBD1 (6 bases). The germline V gene encodes CDR1 MNHNS and CDR2 SASEGT. Trimming shortened V by 6 bases and J by 7 bases, and 10 bases separated the two germline ends. The CDR3 runs to 12 residues. The CDR3 spells CASRVTGNEQFF. The CDR3 region has the DNA TGTGCCAGCAGGGTTACAGGGAATGAGCAGTTCTTC.

This clonotype was seen more than once but under ten times. The chain has TRBV19 and TRBJ1-2; D unresolved. With 7 bases removed from V and 0 bases from J, the gap between germline ends came to 9 bases. The CDR3 is made up of 13 amino acids. Looked up from germline, CDR1 is LNHDA and CDR2 is SQIVND (reference sequence). The CDR3 DNA follows: TGTGCCAGTACGATCACCACTAACTATGGCTACACCTTC. Translated: CASTITTNYGYTF.

This clonotype has at least ten counts. The chain employs TRBV6-1 and TRBJ2-7, with unresolved D. The CDR3 has 12 residues. Between the trimmed V and J ends, which lost 7 bases and 0 bases, there was a span of 7 bases. Germline V lookup: CDR1 MNHNS, CDR2 SASEGT. Here the CDR3 reads CASKAVSYEQYF. CDR3 bases: TGTGCCAGCAAGGCCGTCTCCTACGAGCAGTACTTC.

This clonotype has just a few counts. V usage is TRBV7-2 and J usage is TRBJ2-3, with 7 bases fitting TRBD2. CDR1 SGHTA and CDR2 FQGNSA come from the germline V gene. Losses at the gene ends were 2 bases for V and 8 bases for J; bases not matched to a gene: 4. The CDR3 contains 13 residues. CDR3 in amino acids: CASSLLKRGTQYF. CDR3 DNA sequence: TGTGCCAGCAGCTTATTGAAGCGGGGTACGCAGTATTTT.

This clonotype was seen many times. V is TRBV20-1 and J is TRBJ2-5; D unclear. The CDR3 totals 13 residues. Looked up from germline, CDR1 is DFQATT and CDR2 is SNEGSKA (reference sequence). V was trimmed by 1 base and J by 2 bases, leaving 8 bases between them. The CDR3 protein is CSARVGGQETQYF. The CDR3 coding sequence is TGCAGTGCTAGAGTGGGTGGACAAGAGACCCAGTACTTC.

This clonotype was detected only a few times. The chain joins TRBV7-9 to TRBJ2-6; no firm D call. The V gene lost 5 bases and the J gene lost 0 bases, with 17 bases spanning the gap. Germline-derived CDR1 and CDR2 are SEHNR and FQNEAQ (reference sequence). This CDR3 is built from 18 residues. CDR3 sequence: CASSRDKVQSSGANVLTF. DNA of the CDR3: TGTGCCAGCAGCCGCGATAAGGTACAGAGCTCTGGGGCCAACGTCCTGACTTTC. The full variable domain, completed using reference TRBV7-9 and TRBJ2-6, is DTGVSQNPRHKITKRGQNVTFRCDPISEHNRLYWYRQTLGQGPEFLTYFQNEAQLEKSRLLSDRFSAERPKGSFSTLEIQRTEQGDSAMYLCASSRDKVQSSGANVLTFGAGSRLTVL.

V gene TRBV15 combines with J gene TRBJ1-4; D unclear. V was shortened by 0 bases and J by 10 bases, with 12 bases between the two germline ends. The CDR3 extends over 14 amino acids. Germline CDR1 reads LNHNV; CDR2 reads YYDKDF (reference sequence). CDR3 residues: CATSREGVGVKLFF. The DNA of the CDR3 is TGTGCCACCAGCAGAGAAGGAGTTGGCGTAAAACTGTTTTTT.

The chain combines TRBV19 with TRBJ1-4; D is uncertain. Trimming removed 6 bases at V and 8 bases at J, with 19 bases between. The CDR3 is 15 residues long. Germline-derived CDR1 and CDR2 are LNHDA and SQIVND (reference sequence). The CDR3 region has the DNA TGTGCCAGTAGCCGGCTTGGGCAGAGACGGGAAAAACTGTTTTTT. Encoded protein: CASSRLGQRREKLFF. The whole variable domain, remainder taken from reference TRBV19 and TRBJ1-4, is DGGITQSPKYLFRKEGQNVTLSCEQNLNHDAMYWYRQDPGQGLRLIYYSQIVNDFQKGDIAEGYSVSREKKESFPLTVTSAQKNPTAFYLCASSRLGQRREKLFFGSGTQLSVL.

This rearrangement joins TRBV29-1 to TRBJ2-1; the match to TRBD2 covers 8 bases. Germline V gene sequence: CDR1 SQVTM, CDR2 ANQGSEA. The length of the CDR3 is 14 residues. The trim removed 8 bases at V and 0 bases at J, leaving 6 bases unmatched. For the CDR3, the DNA is TGCAGCTCCCGAAGCGGGAGCTCCTACAATGAGCAGTTCTTC. This gives the protein CSSRSGSSYNEQFF.

This clonotype was seen only a few times. The chain couples TRBV27 to TRBJ2-5; 8 bases agree with TRBD1. Trimming at V came to 6 bases and at J to 5 bases, leaving 5 bases not matched to a gene. The V gene's germline CDR1 is MNHEY and CDR2 SMNVEV (reference sequence). The CDR3 is 13 amino acids. CDR3 loop: CASSQGQVETQYF. As DNA, the CDR3 is TGTGCCAGCAGCCAGGGACAGGTCGAGACCCAGTACTTC.

This clonotype was seen only a few times. J is TRBJ2-1 and V is TRBV6-1; perhaps TRBD1 as D (5 bases). Germline CDR1 and CDR2: MNHNS and SASEGT. Trimming left V 6 bases short and J 3 bases short, with 12 bases between. There are 14 residues in the CDR3. CDR3 region: CASSKGPSYNEQFF. The CDR3 DNA is TGTGCCAGCAGCAAGGGGCCTAGCTACAATGAGCAGTTCTTC.

The chain uses TRBV2 and TRBJ2-1, with TRBD1 matching over 9 bases. CDR3 length equals 13 residues. The ends lost 7 bases at V and 5 bases at J; junction bases unmatched: 3. Germline CDR1 and CDR2: SNHLY and FYNNEI. The CDR3 bases are TGTGCCAGCACCGGGACAGGGAACAATGAGCAGTTCTTC. Protein: CASTGTGNNEQFF.

Only a few counts were recorded for this clonotype. The rearrangement uses TRBV7-2 and TRBJ1-2; D uncertain. The germline V gene has CDR1 SGHTA and CDR2 FQGNSA. CDR3 length equals 13 residues. V dropped 0 bases and J dropped 8 bases, with 10 bases sitting between them. CDR3 sequence reads: CASSLARSWGYTF. CDR3 coding DNA: TGTGCCAGCAGCTTAGCCAGGTCGTGGGGCTACACCTTC.

The V gene is TRBV29-1, the J gene TRBJ2-7, with TRBD1 identical over 9 bases. This CDR3 has 13 residues. V trimming: 5 bases; J trimming: 3 bases; junction bases outside the gene matches: 5. Germline V gene sequence: CDR1 SQVTM, CDR2 ANQGSEA. The CDR3 DNA reads TGCAGCGTTTGGGACAGGGATCTCTACGAGCAGTACTTC. It is translated as CSVWDRDLYEQYF.

For this clonotype: One base away lies a much larger clone, so this may be a sequencing read error. In nucleotides, the CDR3 is TGTGCCAGCAGTTCCCCAGTAACTAATGAAAGACTGTTTTTT. It yields the protein CASSSPVTNERLFF. The chain employs TRBV28 and TRBJ1-4; D is unresolved. The CDR3 spans 14 residues. CDR1 and CDR2 from the germline V gene are MDHEN and SYDVKM.

This clonotype has only a few counts. The rearrangement uses TRBV19 and TRBJ1-5, with TRBD1 as a possible D gene (6 bases). From germline, CDR1 is LNHDA and CDR2 SQIVND (reference sequence). This CDR3 contains 17 residues. Trimming removed 1 base from V and 0 bases from J, with 13 bases in between. CDR3 residues: CASSIVQGLGSNQPQHF. As DNA, the CDR3 is TGTGCCAGTAGTATAGTCCAGGGGTTAGGTAGCAATCAGCCCCAGCATTTT.

This clonotype appeared many times. The chain employs TRBV6-5 and TRBJ2-2, with 7 nucleotides matching TRBD2. The CDR3 covers 14 residues. V shed 2 bases and J 4 bases; nucleotides not matched to a gene: 1. The germline CDR1 and CDR2 sequences are MNHEY and SVGAGI. As DNA, the CDR3 is TGTGCCAGCAGTTACCCTAGCGGCACCGGGGAGCTGTTTTTT. This translates into CASSYPSGTGELFF.

The chain has TRBV20-1 and TRBJ2-2, with 7 bases lining up with TRBD2. Germline CDR1 is DFQATT and CDR2 is SNEGSKA (reference sequence). The CDR3 totals 17 residues. V lost 0 bases to trimming and J lost 5 bases; unmatched junction nucleotides: 12. CDR3 sequence reads: CSARDRSGAGRTGELFF. The CDR3 nucleotides read TGCAGTGCTAGAGATCGTTCTGGAGCGGGAAGGACCGGGGAGCTGTTTTTT.

This clonotype was counted only a few times. V gene TRBV18 combines with J gene TRBJ2-5; no reliable D call. CDR3 length: 14 amino acids. The germline CDR1 and CDR2 sequences are KGHSH and LQKENI. The V and J ends lost 4 bases and 1 base respectively, with 10 bases between them. The CDR3 DNA sequence: TGTGCCAGCTCACAACCCTCAGGCCAAGAGACCCAGTACTTC. This translates into CASSQPSGQETQYF.